Shown below are 18 T cell receptor beta chains from a single sample sequenced in a study of T-cell reconstitution after alpha-beta-depleted transplantation in children. Construction of the TCRbeta library involved unique molecular identifiers. TCRdb analysed the PCR reads with MiXCR anew, one entry per CDR3 protein. The profile covers just under 550,000 distinct CDR3 sequences, with about 17% appearing a single time and less than 4% taken by the ten largest. The starting material was PBMCs from the stem cell graft donor, obtained from the stem cell graft. The origin of the receptors is a human donor who donated a stem cell graft to a child with acute lymphoblastic leukemia.

This clonotype was seen only a few times. The chain joins TRBV6-5 to TRBJ1-5; D possibly corresponds to TRBD1 (5 bases). CDR3 length equals 16 residues. CDR1 is MNHEY and CDR2 is SVGAGI in the germline V gene. V lost 4 bases to trimming and J lost 1 base, with 14 bases between them. The CDR3 nucleotides read TGTGCCAGCAGTTCCTCGGGGCAATACAGCAATCAGCCCCAGCATTTT. Translating it yields CASSSSGQYSNQPQHF.

V and J are TRBV7-9 and TRBJ1-5; D gene uncertain. The V end was cut by 1 base, the J end by 1 base, with 5 bases between. The germline V gene encodes CDR1 SEHNR and CDR2 FQNEAQ (reference sequence). The CDR3 loop spans 14 amino acids. In DNA, the CDR3 is TGTGCCAGCAGCTTAGATCGAAGCAATCAGCCCCAGCATTTT. Translation gives CASSLDRSNQPQHF.

J is TRBJ2-3 and V is TRBV11-3; D may be TRBD2 (5 bases). The CDR3 contains 14 residues. Trimming cost V 5 bases and J 5 bases, with 14 bases left between them. Per the germline V gene, CDR1 is SGHNT and CDR2 is YENEEA. DNA of the CDR3: TGTGCCAGCAGCCCCCGGGGAAAAGTAGATACGCAGTATTTT. It codes for CASSPRGKVDTQYF.

This chain links TRBV9 with TRBJ2-5; TRBD2 matches 10 bases. The CDR3 runs 18 residues. V dropped 0 bases and J dropped 2; count of bases not matched to a gene: 10. CDR1 and CDR2 from the germline V gene are SGDLS and YYNGEE. The DNA for the CDR3 is TGTGCCAGCAGCGTAGGGGCTAGCGGGGGTCCTCATCAAGAGACCCAGTACTTC. Translated, it gives CASSVGASGGPHQETQYF.

V gene TRBV6-1 combines with J gene TRBJ1-2; the match to TRBD1 covers 9 bases. The CDR3 length is 14 residues. From germline, CDR1 is MNHNS and CDR2 SASEGT. Trimming at V came to 4 bases and at J to 8 bases, leaving 8 bases not matched to a gene. Here the CDR3 reads CASSGSQGAGGYTF. The CDR3 coding sequence is TGTGCCAGCAGTGGATCACAGGGGGCTGGAGGCTACACCTTC.

This clonotype has only a few counts. This chain links TRBV6-1 with TRBJ2-7; 13 nucleotides align to TRBD2. With 8 bases clipped from V and 0 bases from J, the junction kept 4 bases outside the gene matches. This CDR3 has 15 residues. The germline gives CDR1 MNHNS, CDR2 SASEGT. The CDR3 loop reads CASGTSGTHSYEQYF. CDR3 bases: TGTGCCAGCGGGACTAGCGGGACCCACTCCTACGAGCAGTACTTC.

This rearrangement joins TRBV20-1 to TRBJ1-5; perhaps TRBD1 as D (6 bases). CDR1 and CDR2 from the germline V gene are DFQATT and SNEGSKA (reference sequence). CDR3 length equals 14 residues. Trimming left V 5 bases short and J 5 bases short, with 16 bases between. CDR3 loop: CSAGTGGRYQPQHF. In DNA form, the CDR3 reads TGCAGTGCTGGGACCGGGGGCCGCTATCAGCCCCAGCATTTT.

In its sample, this clonotype was seen a few times. The CDR3 nucleotides are TGTGCCAGCAGCTTAGACGTAGGAGGGGGCGCAGAGACCCAGTACTTC. Its protein is CASSLDVGGGAETQYF. The J gene is TRBJ2-5, the V gene TRBV7-8, with a tentative D call TRBD1 (7 bases). There are 16 residues in the CDR3. Germline V gene data show CDR1 as SGHVS and CDR2 as FQNEAQ. V dropped 1 base and J dropped 4 bases, with 16 bases sitting between them.

The chain is built from TRBV5-1 and TRBJ2-1; perhaps D is TRBD1 or TRBD2 (5 bases each). The germline V and J ends were trimmed by 4 bases and 0 bases, with 17 bases remaining between them. Germline assignment: CDR1 SGHRS and CDR2 YFSETQ. The CDR3 extends over 17 amino acids. The CDR3 loop reads CASSVPGPTFSYNEQFF. CDR3 DNA: TGCGCCAGCAGCGTCCCGGGACCCACATTCTCCTACAATGAGCAGTTCTTC.

Concerning this clonotype: The germline gene is not matched at one end of the junction; a read error may be the cause. The J gene is TRBJ2-1, the V gene TRBV5-1; TRBD2 might be the D (5 bases). CDR1 is SGHRS, CDR2 YFSETQ, per germline. The CDR3 consists of 15 residues. The CDR3 protein is CASSSEGIPYNEQFF. The CDR3 DNA follows: TGCGCCAGCAGCTCTGAGGGTATACCCTATAATGAGCAGTTCTTC.

This chain joins TRBV19 and TRBJ2-7; 9 nucleotides align to TRBD1. The CDR3 has 15 amino acids. Germline CDR1 LNHDA, CDR2 SQIVND (reference sequence). V lost 9 bases and J lost 3; bases outside the gene matches: 12. Here the CDR3 reads CASSWGTGTNYEQYF. CDR3 bases: TGTGCCAGCAGCTGGGGGACAGGGACCAACTACGAGCAGTACTTC.

Remarks on this clonotype: As the CDR3 is not closed by the conserved phenylalanine or tryptophan, this likely results from a read error. No DNA is shown, since the ends of the CDR3 on it are uncertain; the CDR3 is the one TCRdb lists. The chain uses TRBV29-1 and TRBJ2-1; the table gives TRBD1 as D, unverified against the DNA. Germline loops: CDR1 SQVTM, CDR2 ANQGSEA. Inclusive of both ends, the CDR3 amounts to 14 amino acids. CDR3: CSVGLRAPGQGAYI.

V gene TRBV3-1 combines with J gene TRBJ1-2, with D unresolved. Germline V gene sequence: CDR1 LGHDT, CDR2 YNNKEL (reference sequence). This CDR3 contains 11 residues. The ends were cut back, 1 base at V and 8 bases at J, with 5 bases in the middle. CDR3 protein: CASSQGTGYTF. CDR3 bases: TGTGCCAGCAGCCAAGGGACGGGCTACACCTTC.

This clonotype came up a few times. This sequence joins TRBV7-9 and TRBJ2-5; D is uncertain. V was pared by 1 base and J by 4 bases, with 10 bases between. In germline, CDR1 is SEHNR, CDR2 FQNEAQ (reference sequence). The CDR3 runs 14 residues. The CDR3 reads CASSLDVARETQYF. DNA of the CDR3: TGTGCCAGCAGCTTAGACGTAGCCAGAGAGACCCAGTACTTC.

This clonotype has only a few counts. This rearrangement joins TRBV4-1 to TRBJ2-7; 10 bases align to TRBD2. The CDR3 length is 16 residues. V shed 3 bases, J shed 6 bases, and the junction held 11 bases outside the gene matches. From germline, CDR1 is MGHRA and CDR2 YSYEKL. CDR3 amino acids: CASSHPNGLAEGEQYF. In DNA, the CDR3 is TGCGCCAGCAGCCATCCCAACGGACTAGCGGAAGGCGAGCAGTACTTC.

This chain uses TRBV7-9 with TRBJ1-4; no clear D gene. The germline CDR1 and CDR2 sequences are SEHNR and FQNEAQ (reference sequence). The CDR3 runs 14 residues. Trimming pared 11 bases from V and 0 bases from J, leaving 13 bases between. The CDR3 loop is CALGKGPTNEKLFF. The CDR3 region has the DNA TGTGCCCTAGGCAAGGGCCCAACTAATGAAAAACTGTTTTTT.

This clonotype was seen a few times. The chain has TRBV18 and TRBJ1-5; a possible D gene is TRBD1 (6 bases). The germline V gene encodes CDR1 KGHSH and CDR2 LQKENI. The CDR3 loop spans 16 amino acids. Trimming pared 5 bases from V and 0 bases from J, leaving 14 bases between. CDR3 nucleotide sequence: TGTGCCAGCTCAACCGGACAGCTCCATAGCAATCAGCCCCAGCATTTT. Translated: CASSTGQLHSNQPQHF.

This clonotype was found a few times. The CDR3 region is CSAREGASGRGEQYF. The DNA for the CDR3 is TGCAGTGCTAGAGAGGGGGCTAGCGGGAGGGGCGAGCAGTACTTC. This chain links TRBV20-1 with TRBJ2-7; 12 nucleotides match TRBD2. The CDR3 is 15 amino acids. In germline, CDR1 is DFQATT, CDR2 SNEGSKA (reference sequence). V lost 0 bases, J lost 6 bases, and 6 bases stayed unmatched.